A single sample is the source of the 27 T cell receptor beta chains below, sequenced in a study of technical replicates of blood from several donors. TCRdb's copy holds only in-frame clones and misses some; the assay was immunoSEQ multiplex PCR. This repertoire shows 75,000 to 90,000 clones, around 93% found once; its top ten account for less than 0.35%. Sequencing was done on a sample of T cells isolated from PBMCs. These receptors came from a human donor in good health.

V usage is TRBV6-1 and J usage is TRBJ2-7, with TRBD1 identical over 7 bases. CDR3 length: 16 amino acids. Germline CDR1 reads MNHNS; CDR2 reads SASEGT. Trimming removed 0 bases from V and 7 bases from J; junction bases left unmatched: 12. The CDR3 here is CASSEAATGRMGEQYF. Written as DNA, the CDR3 is TGTGCCAGCAGTGAAGCGGCGACAGGGCGTATGGGGGAGCAGTACTTC.

The V call is TRBV2, the J call TRBJ2-7; D is possibly TRBD1 (5 bases). The ends were cut back, 2 bases at V and 4 bases at J, with 12 bases in the middle. The CDR3 runs 14 residues. Germline V CDR1 and CDR2: SNHLY, FYNNEI. CDR3 DNA: TGTGCCAGCAGTGAAATGATAGGGGCATACGAGCAGTACTTC. Its translation is CASSEMIGAYEQYF.

V is TRBV7-6 and J is TRBJ2-7; TRBD2 aligns across 9 bases. The CDR3 is 15 residues long. The germline CDR1 and CDR2 sequences are SGHVS and FNYEAQ. V was clipped by 2 bases and J by 6 bases; unmatched bases: 8. DNA of the CDR3: TGTGCCAGCAGCTTAAGGGGCGGGAGGGTAGTCGAGCAGTACTTC. Translated, it gives CASSLRGGRVVEQYF.

The rearrangement links TRBV7-9 to TRBJ2-1; weak D call: TRBD2 (6 bases). The CDR3 covers 12 residues. The V gene lost 7 bases and the J gene lost 12 bases, with 16 bases spanning the gap. The germline V gene has CDR1 SEHNR and CDR2 FQNEAQ (reference sequence). The CDR3 loop is CASTNGGSGQFF. The DNA for the CDR3 is TGTGCCAGCACCAACGGGGGTAGCGGGCAGTTCTTC.

The genes are TRBV6-1 and TRBJ2-7; 13 positions match TRBD2. The germline CDR1 and CDR2 sequences are MNHNS and SASEGT. This CDR3 is 14 amino acids long. Trimming took 6 bases from V and 5 from J; bases not matched to a gene: 4. CDR3 sequence reads: CASSGLAGVHEQYF. The DNA for the CDR3 is TGTGCCAGCAGCGGACTAGCGGGAGTACACGAGCAGTACTTC.

The V gene is TRBV27, the J gene TRBJ2-1; tentatively, D is TRBD2 (6 bases). Trimming removed 7 bases from V and 7 bases from J, with 20 bases in between. Germline V gene data show CDR1 as MNHEY and CDR2 as SMNVEV (reference sequence). This CDR3 has 15 amino acids. In nucleotides, the CDR3 is TGTGCCAGCACCCCCTCGGAGGGCCGTGTAAATGAGCAGTTCTTC. This sequence encodes CASTPSEGRVNEQFF.

The chain links TRBV9 to TRBJ2-6; D not resolved. The germline V gene encodes CDR1 SGDLS and CDR2 YYNGEE. The CDR3 length is 16 residues. V shed 4 bases and J shed 0 bases, with 11 bases lying between them. Written as DNA, the CDR3 is TGTGCCAGCAGCCCCGGCCCGGGCTCTGGGGCCAACGTCCTGACTTTC. The encoded protein is CASSPGPGSGANVLTF.

V gene TRBV11-1 combines with J gene TRBJ2-2, with 7 bases matching TRBD2. The germline gives CDR1 SGHAT, CDR2 FQDESV (reference sequence). The CDR3 consists of 17 residues. V shed 1 base and J 6 bases; nucleotides not matched to a gene: 11. This chain's CDR3 is CASSLVYSGGSPGELFF. CDR3 sequence (DNA): TGTGCCAGCAGCTTAGTGTATTCGGGGGGAAGTCCCGGGGAGCTGTTTTTT.

V is TRBV9 and J is TRBJ1-1; no clear D. The CDR3 loop spans 13 amino acids. Germline V CDR1 and CDR2: SGDLS, YYNGEE. Trimming cost V 2 bases and J 0 bases, with 5 bases left between them. In DNA form, the CDR3 reads TGTGCCAGCAGCGTTCAGTTGAACACTGAAGCTTTCTTT. It translates to CASSVQLNTEAFF.

The chain employs TRBV21-1 and TRBJ2-7; the table names TRBD2, a call not compared with the DNA. TRBV21-1 is a pseudogene. CDR3 length: 15 residues. The CDR3: CASSKRSSGTVEQYF. The CDR3 region has the DNA TGTGCCAGCAGCAAACGGAGTAGCGGGACAGTCGAGCAGTACTTC.

The chain employs TRBV29-1 and TRBJ2-6, with D tentatively TRBD2 (5 bases). V was trimmed by 5 bases and J by 3 bases, leaving 11 bases between them. Germline V CDR1 and CDR2: SQVTM, ANQGSEA. There are 14 residues in the CDR3. CDR3 sequence reads: CSVIQRHGANVLTF. In DNA, the CDR3 is TGCAGCGTTATCCAGCGGCATGGGGCCAACGTCCTGACTTTC.

J is TRBJ2-3 and V is TRBV29-1; TRBD2 aligns across 8 bases. With 5 bases clipped from V and 2 bases from J, the junction kept 18 bases outside the gene matches. The CDR3 extends over 18 amino acids. Germline-derived CDR1 and CDR2 are SQVTM and ANQGSEA. This CDR3 reads CSVSVGGLGGAPTDTQYF. CDR3 sequence (DNA): TGCAGCGTTAGCGTGGGGGGCCTCGGGGGGGCGCCCACAGATACGCAGTATTTT.

The V call is TRBV18, the J call TRBJ1-4; D is uncertain. Germline V gene sequence: CDR1 KGHSH, CDR2 LQKENI. The CDR3 has 13 residues. With 5 bases removed from V and 6 bases from J, the gap between germline ends came to 10 bases. The CDR3: CASSRSGDEKLFF. The CDR3 nucleotides read TGTGCCAGCTCAAGATCCGGGGATGAAAAACTGTTTTTT.

The CDR3 DNA reads as TGTGCCAGCAGCTCACCGGGACTGTCCTCCTACGAGCAGTACTTC. Protein product: CASSSPGLSSYEQYF. This chain joins TRBV5-5 and TRBJ2-7; a possible D gene is TRBD2 (6 bases). The CDR3 totals 15 residues. The germline gives CDR1 SGHKS, CDR2 YYEKEE (reference sequence). The germline V and J ends were trimmed by 3 bases and 0 bases, with 13 bases remaining between them.

The CDR3 coding sequence is TGTGCCAGCAGCGTAACGGGGGGCGCTTCCTACGAGCAGTACTTC. This encodes CASSVTGGASYEQYF. The chain has TRBV9 and TRBJ2-7; D is perhaps TRBD2 (7 bases). V lost 1 base to trimming and J lost 1 base, with 12 bases between them. Germline lookup yields CDR1 SGDLS and CDR2 YYNGEE. This CDR3 has 15 residues.

The DNA for the CDR3 is TGTGCCAGCAGCGCCGGGACAGTTAACACCGGGGAGCTGTTTTTT. This gives the protein CASSAGTVNTGELFF. V usage is TRBV9 and J usage is TRBJ2-2; 7 bases agree with TRBD1. The CDR3 is made up of 15 amino acids. In germline, CDR1 is SGDLS, CDR2 YYNGEE. V was pared by 3 bases and J by 2 bases, with 4 bases of the junction left unmatched.

The chain is built from TRBV29-1 and TRBJ1-1; D not certain. V was cut by 2 bases and J by 4 bases, with 8 bases left in between. Germline V CDR1 and CDR2: SQVTM, ANQGSEA. This CDR3 region has 12 residues. The CDR3 DNA reads TGCAGCGTTGAACGGTCGAGCACTGAAGCTTTCTTT. It codes for CSVERSSTEAFF. Looking up the rest from reference TRBV29-1 and TRBJ1-1 gives the full variable domain: SAVISQKPSRDICQRGTSLTIQCQVDSQVTMMFWYRQQPGQSLTLIATANQGSEATYESGFVIDKFPISRPNLTFSTLTVSNMSPEDSSIYLCSVERSSTEAFFGQGTRLTVV.

This chain joins TRBV6-1 and TRBJ1-1; tentatively, D is TRBD1 (6 bases). CDR3 size: 14 residues. The ends were cut back, 6 bases at V and 8 bases at J, with 19 bases in the middle. Germline loops: CDR1 MNHNS, CDR2 SASEGT. The CDR3 reads CASSAGAPRFEAFF. For the CDR3, the DNA is TGTGCCAGCAGCGCAGGGGCCCCTCGATTCGAAGCTTTCTTT.

This clone was recorded once. As DNA, the CDR3 is TGTGCCCTCTCATGGAGCGCCGGATCCTTCTACACCTTC. Translating gives CALSWSAGSFYTF. The chain is built from TRBV28 and TRBJ1-2, with D uncertain. CDR1 is MDHEN, CDR2 SYDVKM, per germline. V was clipped by 11 bases and J by 10 bases, with 23 bases between them. The CDR3 is 13 residues long.

V gene TRBV5-6 combines with J gene TRBJ1-3, with D perhaps TRBD1 (5 bases). Germline CDR1 SGHDT, CDR2 YYEEEE. CDR3 length: 17 amino acids. V was clipped by 1 base and J by 3 bases, with 17 bases between them. The CDR3 protein is CASSLSFSGGDGNTIYF. The CDR3 DNA follows: TGTGCCAGCAGCTTGTCGTTTAGTGGAGGGGATGGAAACACCATATATTTT.

The rearrangement uses TRBV30 and TRBJ2-3, with a tentative D call TRBD1 (6 bases). Germline values: CDR1 GTSNPN, CDR2 SVGIG (reference sequence). The CDR3 spans 12 residues. Trimming stripped 1 base from V and 4 bases from J, with 6 bases between. The CDR3 sequence: CAWSGTADTQYF. The DNA of the CDR3 is TGTGCCTGGAGTGGGACAGCAGATACGCAGTATTTT.

The chain has TRBV29-1 and TRBJ2-7; TRBD1 aligns across 10 bases. The CDR3 runs to 13 residues. V was clipped by 6 bases and J by 6 bases; unmatched bases: 8. CDR1 is SQVTM, CDR2 ANQGSEA, per germline. The CDR3 sequence is CSVRGTGAGEQYF. The CDR3 DNA reads as TGCAGCGTGAGGGGGACAGGGGCGGGCGAGCAGTACTTC.

The chain uses TRBV6-5 and TRBJ2-5; no firm D call. CDR3 length: 11 amino acids. Germline CDR1 MNHEY, CDR2 SVGAGI. V was clipped by 6 bases and J by 5 bases, with 7 bases between them. CDR3 nucleotides: TGTGCCAGCAGGGCAGTGGAGACCCAGTACTTC. It encodes CASRAVETQYF.

The chain uses TRBV30 and TRBJ1-1; tentative D call: TRBD1 (5 bases). The CDR3 runs 13 residues. In germline, CDR1 is GTSNPN, CDR2 SVGIG (reference sequence). Trimming stripped 4 bases from V and 5 bases from J, with 14 bases between. The CDR3 DNA reads as TGTGCCTGGAAGGGGCGGGGGGGAACTGAAGCTTTCTTT. It is translated as CAWKGRGGTEAFF.

V gene TRBV28 combines with J gene TRBJ1-1; D gene unclear. CDR3 length: 12 amino acids. Per germline, CDR1 MDHEN and CDR2 SYDVKM. Trimming stripped 11 bases from V and 1 base from J, with 11 bases between. CDR3 DNA: TGTGCCGAATCAACAGCGAACACTGAAGCTTTCTTT. This codes for CAESTANTEAFF.

This sequence joins TRBV6-5 and TRBJ2-1; D possibly corresponds to TRBD2 (6 bases). V shed 3 bases and J shed 0 bases, with 12 bases lying between them. The CDR3 sequence is 16 residues long. Per the germline V gene, CDR1 is MNHEY and CDR2 is SVGAGI. The DNA for the CDR3 is TGTGCCAGCAGTTATTCAACTAGCAGCTCCTACAATGAGCAGTTCTTC. It translates to CASSYSTSSSYNEQFF.

The V gene is TRBV15, the J gene TRBJ2-5; 9 bases align to TRBD2. This CDR3 is 15 amino acids long. V gave up 4 bases and J gave up 3 bases; unmatched junction bases: 6. Germline loops: CDR1 LNHNV, CDR2 YYDKDF (reference sequence). CDR3 residues: CATSTQREVKETQYF. DNA for the CDR3: TGTGCCACCAGCACGCAGCGGGAGGTCAAAGAGACCCAGTACTTC.